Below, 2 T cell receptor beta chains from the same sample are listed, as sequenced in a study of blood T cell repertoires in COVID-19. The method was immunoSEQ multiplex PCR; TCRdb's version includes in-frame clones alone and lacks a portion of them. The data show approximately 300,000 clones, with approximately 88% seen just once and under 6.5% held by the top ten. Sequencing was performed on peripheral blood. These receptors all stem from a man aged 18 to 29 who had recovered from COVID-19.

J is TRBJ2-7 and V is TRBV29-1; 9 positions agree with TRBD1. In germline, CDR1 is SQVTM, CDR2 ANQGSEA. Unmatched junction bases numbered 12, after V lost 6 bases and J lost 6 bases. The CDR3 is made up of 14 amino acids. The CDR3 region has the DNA TGCAGCGTCGCGCCACAGGGGGCAATGATCGAGCAGTACTTC. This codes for CSVAPQGAMIEQYF.

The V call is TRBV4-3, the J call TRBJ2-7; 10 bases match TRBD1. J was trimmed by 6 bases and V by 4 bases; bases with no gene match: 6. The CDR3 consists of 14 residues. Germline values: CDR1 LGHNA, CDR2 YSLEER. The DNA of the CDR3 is TGCGCCAGCAGCCCAGGACAGGGGGGAGGCGAGCAGTACTTC. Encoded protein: CASSPGQGGGEQYF.